Given below is one T cell receptor beta chain in context. The CDR3 contains 15 residues. Germline V lookup: CDR1 LNHDA, CDR2 SQIVND (reference sequence). V lost 6 bases to trimming and J lost 10 bases; unmatched junction nucleotides: 7. Authors' data handling: Reference gene primers were amplified, and this amplification served to estimate nucleated cell counts. Assay used: immunoSEQ multiplex PCR; TCRdb lists only in-frame clones, some missing. The V and J calls and the clone size are those of that table, but D and trimming were determined from the DNA. The profile shows around 250,000 clones, almost 85% of them singletons. The source of the sample is a study of blood T cell repertoires in COVID-19. In the study overall: Acute and convalescent COVID-19 specimens originated in the United States, Italy and Spain. Sources were T cells, B-cell-depleted T cells, or PBMCs; the material itself was cDNA or gDNA.

Individuals aged roughly 18 to 95 years were recruited from around 22 US areas. This TCR was recovered from a woman aged 45-65 years with acute COVID-19. The chain employs TRBV19 and TRBJ1-6; 12 nucleotides match TRBD1. Sequenced material: PBMCs or T cells enriched from blood (not recorded which). CDR3 region: CASRGQGAEMSPLHF. The CDR3 DNA is TGTGCCAGTAGGGGACAGGGGGCAGAAATGTCACCCCTCCACTTT.